The rows below give T cell receptor beta chains drawn from one sample of a study of shared clonotypes between healthy human individuals. Data came from immunoSEQ multiplex PCR; TCRdb stores just in-frame clones and leaves some out. The top ten hold nearly 0.065% of the sample, which has about 520,000 clones, about 96% seen once. Sequenced material: naive CD4+ T cells sorted from blood. These receptor sequences come from a woman in her twenties or thirties in good health. Each CDR3 is given with its conserved first and last residue. The D gene is left open where the match is weak. Only part of the rows carry a size: once, few, many, or a class if the clone is expanded.

d_gene,len,abundance,v_gene,j_gene,CDR3aa,CDR3nt
TRBD2,16,-,TRBV4-2,TRBJ2-1,CASSQWTSGISNEQFF,TGTGCCAGCAGCCAATGGACTAGCGGGATATCAAATGAGCAGTTCTTC
TRBD2,14,-,TRBV28,TRBJ2-7,CASSLASGTIEQYF,TGTGCCAGCAGTTTGGCTAGCGGGACCATCGAGCAGTACTTC
-,14,-,TRBV18,TRBJ2-5,CASSPRGSQETQYF,TGTGCCAGCTCACCCCGTGGGTCTCAAGAGACCCAGTACTTC
-,14,-,TRBV7-9,TRBJ2-2,CASLGPRETGELFF,TGTGCCAGCCTGGGGCCACGAGAAACCGGGGAGCTGTTTTTT
TRBD2,18,-,TRBV7-9,TRBJ2-1,CASSTPKGLAGVTNEQFF,TGTGCCAGCAGCACCCCTAAGGGACTAGCGGGAGTAACGAATGAGCAGTTCTTC
-,15,-,TRBV7-8,TRBJ1-5,CASSIREESIQPQHF,TGTGCCAGCAGCATCCGGGAGGAGAGCATTCAGCCCCAGCATTTT
-,14,-,TRBV28,TRBJ1-5,CASSLAGRIQPQHF,TGTGCCAGCAGTTTAGCAGGGAGGATTCAGCCCCAGCATTTT
-,14,-,TRBV5-1,TRBJ1-1,CASSLAGANTEAFF,TGCGCCAGCAGCTTAGCAGGAGCGAACACTGAAGCTTTCTTT
-,13,-,TRBV6-6,TRBJ2-4,CASRNTAKNIQYF,TGTGCCAGCAGAAATACGGCCAAAAACATTCAGTACTTC
-,12,few,TRBV4-1,TRBJ2-1,CASSQVMDEQFF,TGCGCCAGCAGCCAAGTTATGGATGAGCAGTTCTTC
-,13,-,TRBV7-9,TRBJ2-7,CASSGSDSYEQYF,TGTGCCAGCAGCGGATCGGACTCGTACGAGCAGTACTTC
-,14,-,TRBV6-5,TRBJ1-1,CASFTLGGIPEAFF,TGTGCCAGCTTTACCCTTGGAGGAATCCCTGAAGCTTTCTTT
TRBD1,15,-,TRBV7-9,TRBJ1-1,CASSLDRGGNTEAFF,TGTGCCAGCAGCTTGGACAGGGGAGGAAACACTGAAGCTTTCTTT
-,12,-,TRBV6-5,TRBJ1-2,CASRSPGYGYTF,TGTGCCAGCAGGAGTCCCGGCTATGGCTACACCTTC
TRBD1,13,-,TRBV11-2,TRBJ1-1,CASSSQGDTEAFF,TGTGCCAGCAGCTCGCAGGGGGACACTGAAGCTTTCTTT
-,13,-,TRBV13,TRBJ2-1,CASSLGPGYEQFF,TGTGCCAGCAGCTTAGGCCCAGGCTATGAGCAGTTCTTC
TRBD2,19,-,TRBV27,TRBJ2-1,CASSLSTSGGIAGYNEQFF,TGTGCCAGCAGTTTATCCACCTCCGGAGGGATAGCGGGTTACAATGAGCAGTTCTTC
TRBD2,18,-,TRBV4-1,TRBJ2-3,CASSQVPFSGMSTDTQYF,TGCGCCAGCAGCCAAGTCCCCTTTAGCGGGATGAGCACAGATACGCAGTATTTT
-,12,-,TRBV6-1,TRBJ1-1,CASSFQNTEAFF,TGTGCCAGCAGTTTCCAGAACACTGAAGCTTTCTTT
-,18,-,TRBV27,TRBJ2-1,CASSSRPPTATGGNEQFF,TGTGCCAGCAGTTCCCGACCGCCGACCGCTACTGGAGGGAATGAGCAGTTCTTC
TRBD2,16,-,TRBV19,TRBJ2-1,CASSSWGLAGVDEQFF,TGTGCCAGTAGTTCCTGGGGACTAGCGGGAGTCGATGAGCAGTTCTTC
-,13,-,TRBV18,TRBJ1-5,CASSQGLSQPQHF,TGTGCCAGCTCCCAGGGACTTTCTCAGCCCCAGCATTTT
-,14,-,TRBV2,TRBJ2-2,CASKTGQNTGELFF,TGTGCCAGCAAGACGGGACAGAACACCGGGGAGCTGTTTTTT
TRBD1,16,-,TRBV19,TRBJ2-5,CASSTWGQGTQETQYF,TGTGCCAGTAGTACCTGGGGACAGGGGACGCAAGAGACCCAGTACTTC
-,11,-,TRBV29-1,TRBJ2-7,CSVEDRGVQYF,TGCAGCGTTGAAGATCGTGGGGTCCAGTACTTC
TRBD1,14,-,TRBV28,TRBJ2-7,CASSSGTAPYEQYF,TGTGCCAGCAGTTCCGGGACAGCGCCCTACGAGCAGTACTTC
TRBD1,13,-,TRBV12-5,TRBJ2-3,CASAGRGQDTQYF,TGTGCTAGTGCGGGCAGGGGGCAAGATACGCAGTATTTT
-,14,-,TRBV7-9,TRBJ2-3,CASSYSPRADTQYF,TGTGCCAGCAGCTACTCCCCTAGGGCAGATACGCAGTATTTT
TRBD1,13,-,TRBV28,TRBJ1-4,CASRNRGQEKLFF,TGTGCCAGTAGGAACAGGGGCCAGGAAAAACTGTTTTTT
TRBD2,14,-,TRBV2,TRBJ2-7,CASRGLAGGPEQYF,TGTGCCAGCAGGGGACTAGCGGGAGGTCCCGAGCAGTACTTC
TRBD2,14,-,TRBV5-1,TRBJ2-7,CASGSGSGSYEQYF,TGCGCCAGCGGTAGCGGGAGTGGGTCCTACGAGCAGTACTTC